The clone carrying this T cell receptor (beta chain) has more than one count but fewer than ten. The data are from a study of blood T cell repertoires in COVID-19. Here immunoSEQ multiplex PCR was the method, and the copy in TCRdb shows in-frame clones only, minus some. The sample lists about 140,000 clones; 85% to 90% were seen once. The germline V and J ends were trimmed by 1 base and 0 bases, with 9 bases remaining between them. The CDR3 sequence is 15 residues long. Germline-derived CDR1 and CDR2 are SGHVS and FQNEAQ. The TCR comes from a woman over 75 with acute or convalescent COVID-19. The sequenced material came from peripheral blood. The chain combines TRBV7-8 with TRBJ1-1; D uncertain. CDR3 sequence (DNA): TGTGCCAGCAGCTTAGGTGCCAGGATGAACACTGAAGCTTTCTTT. This translates into CASSLGARMNTEAFF.